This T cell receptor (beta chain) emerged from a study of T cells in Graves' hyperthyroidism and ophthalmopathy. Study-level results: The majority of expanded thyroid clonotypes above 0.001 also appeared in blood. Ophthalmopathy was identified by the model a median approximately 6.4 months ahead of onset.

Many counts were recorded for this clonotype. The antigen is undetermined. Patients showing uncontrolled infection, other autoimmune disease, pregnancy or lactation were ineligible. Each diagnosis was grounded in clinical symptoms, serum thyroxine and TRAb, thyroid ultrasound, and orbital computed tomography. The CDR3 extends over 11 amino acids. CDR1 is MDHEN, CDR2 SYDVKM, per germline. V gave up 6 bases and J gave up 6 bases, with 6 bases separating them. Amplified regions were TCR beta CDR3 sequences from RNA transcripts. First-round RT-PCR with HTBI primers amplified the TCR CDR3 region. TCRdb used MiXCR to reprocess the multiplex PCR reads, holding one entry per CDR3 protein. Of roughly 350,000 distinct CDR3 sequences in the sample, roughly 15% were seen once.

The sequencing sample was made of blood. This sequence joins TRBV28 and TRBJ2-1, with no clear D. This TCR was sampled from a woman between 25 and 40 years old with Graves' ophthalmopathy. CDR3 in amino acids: CASSPANEQFF. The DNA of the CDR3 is TGTGCCAGCAGCCCCGCCAATGAGCAGTTCTTC.